A selection of T cell receptor beta chains follows, all from one sample in a study of shared clonotypes between healthy human individuals. Sequencing used immunoSEQ multiplex PCR; TCRdb keeps in-frame clones, though not all of them. The sample contains about 450,000 clones, around 79% of which appear only once. Sequenced: PBMCs. These receptors all stem from a woman aged 40-49 years in good health. Some clones in this sample may be carry-over from other donors' samples. Both conserved end residues are part of each CDR3. The order of the fields is D gene, J gene, clone size, V gene, CDR3 DNA, CDR3 protein. The D gene is left open where the match is weak. Part of the rows lack a size; the others show once, few, many or a class for expanded clones.

.	TRBJ2-7	.	TRBV19	TGTGCCAGTAGTACAGCCTTCGGGAGCCTTTACGAGCAGTACTTC	CASSTAFGSLYEQYF
TRBD2	TRBJ2-7	.	TRBV7-2	TGTGCCAGCAGCTTAGCGGGAAGCGGGAGGGCCCTGAGCTCCTACGAGCAGTACTTC	CASSLAGSGRALSSYEQYF
TRBD2	TRBJ2-1	.	TRBV7-9	TGTGCCAGCAGCTCGGGACTAGCGGGGAACAATGAGCAGTTCTTC	CASSSGLAGNNEQFF
.	TRBJ2-6	.	TRBV28	TGTGCCAGCAGGGGAGCGGGTCCGAGCTCTGGGGCCAACGTCCTGACTTTC	CASRGAGPSSGANVLTF
.	TRBJ1-1	.	TRBV5-4	TGTGCCAGCAGACCCTCCCCCGAGGTGAACACTGAAGCTTTCTTT	CASRPSPEVNTEAFF
.	TRBJ2-2	once	TRBV7-2	TGTGCCAGCAGCTTAGCCCCAGGAGGGGGCGGTGGGACCGGGGAGCTGTTTTTT	CASSLAPGGGGGTGELFF
TRBD1	TRBJ1-2	.	TRBV5-1	TGCGCCAGCCGCTTAGGGGGACAGGGGTCTAACTATGGCTACACCTTC	CASRLGGQGSNYGYTF
.	TRBJ2-1	.	TRBV7-3	TGTGCCAGCCGACTGGATTGGAACTCCTACAATGAGCAGTTCTTC	CASRLDWNSYNEQFF
TRBD2	TRBJ2-3	.	TRBV14	TGTGCCAGCAGCCCTACCGCGGGAGGCTGGATAGATACGCAGTATTTT	CASSPTAGGWIDTQYF
.	TRBJ2-7	few	TRBV2	TGTGCCAGTACACAGGGCTACGAGCAGTACTTC	CASTQGYEQYF
.	TRBJ2-5	.	TRBV9	TGTGCCAGCAGCGTCTCGGGAGTTCGCGAGACCCAGTACTTC	CASSVSGVRETQYF
.	TRBJ1-1	.	TRBV11-2	TGTGCCAGCAGCTCCTATATGAACACTGAAGCTTTCTTT	CASSSYMNTEAFF
TRBD2	TRBJ2-1	.	TRBV18	TGTGCCAGCTCAGGGACTAGCGGGACCTACAATGAGCAGTTCTTC	CASSGTSGTYNEQFF
.	TRBJ2-7	.	TRBV6-5	TGTGCCAGCAGTCGACCCGGACGGCCCTACGAGCAGTACTTC	CASSRPGRPYEQYF
TRBD2	TRBJ2-5	many	TRBV19	TGTGCCAGTAGTATATCTAGCGGGGGGGTCAAGACCCAGTACTTC	CASSISSGGVKTQYF
.	TRBJ2-5	.	TRBV10-3	TGTGCCATCGGGGAACAGGGTGGGGAGGCCCAGTACTTC	CAIGEQGGEAQYF
.	TRBJ2-5	few	TRBV4-3	TGCGCCAGCAGCCAACTTCCGAACCAACAAGAGACCCAGTACTTC	CASSQLPNQQETQYF
.	TRBJ1-2	.	TRBV7-9	TGTGCCAGCAGCTTAGTTAGGGGCAATGGCTACACCTTC	CASSLVRGNGYTF
TRBD1	TRBJ1-4	once	TRBV6-6	TGTGCCAGCAGTACCGGGACAGGGTCGAATGAAAAACTGTTTTTT	CASSTGTGSNEKLFF
.	TRBJ1-2	few	TRBV19	TGTGCCAGTAGTATTCGAGGGGGTGGCTACACCTTC	CASSIRGGGYTF
.	TRBJ2-3	.	TRBV7-6	TGTGCCAGCAGCTCTTTACAGCTTAGCACAGATACGCAGTATTTT	CASSSLQLSTDTQYF
.	TRBJ2-7	.	TRBV30	TGTGCCTGGTCAGGGGTTACCTACGAGCAGTACTTC	CAWSGVTYEQYF
TRBD2	TRBJ2-1	.	TRBV7-8	TGTGCCAGCAAAAGGACTAGCGGGAGTTTTGGTTACAATGAGCAGTTCTTC	CASKRTSGSFGYNEQFF
.	TRBJ1-1	.	TRBV9	TGTGCCAGCAGCGTAGGACAGCAGAACACTGAAGCTTTCTTT	CASSVGQQNTEAFF
.	TRBJ2-6	once	TRBV19	TGTGCCAGTAGTATAGCGGAGGGATCAGACTCTGGGGCCAACGTCCTGACTTTC	CASSIAEGSDSGANVLTF
.	TRBJ1-2	once	TRBV7-3	TGTGCCAGCAGCCCCTTGGGGGCCCGGGGCTACACCTTC	CASSPLGARGYTF
.	TRBJ2-6	.	TRBV9	TGTGCCAGCAGCGTAGAGTTCTCTGGGGCCAACGTCCTGACTTTC	CASSVEFSGANVLTF
.	TRBJ1-1	.	TRBV6-5	TGTGCCAGCAGTTTTGGCACGGTAGCTTTCTTT	CASSFGTVAFF
TRBD1	TRBJ1-2	.	TRBV4-1	TGCGCCAGCAGCCACCGGACAGGCGGAGAGGCAGCGGATGGCTACACCTTC	CASSHRTGGEAADGYTF
.	TRBJ2-4	.	TRBV2	TGTGCCAGCAGTGAACAGCAGCTAGCCAAAAACATTCAGTACTTC	CASSEQQLAKNIQYF
.	TRBJ2-7	.	TRBV28	TGTGCCAGCAGTTTATTGCTCCCCTCCGGACAAGGAACCTACGAGCAGTACTTC	CASSLLLPSGQGTYEQYF
.	TRBJ2-2	.	TRBV28	TGTGCCAGCAGTTTCTTTCCACGGGGAAAAGCGAACACCGGGGAGCTGTTTTTT	CASSFFPRGKANTGELFF